This TCR beta chain emerged from a study of blood T cell repertoires in COVID-19. Clones were sequenced by immunoSEQ multiplex PCR, and TCRdb holds only the in-frame ones, with some missing. The profile shows a few hundred thousand clones, about 85% of them singletons. The CDR3 contains 16 residues. The chain has TRBV1 and TRBJ1-2; TRBD1 is the table's D call and was not checked against the DNA. TRBV1 is deemed a pseudogene. This TCR came from a woman under 30 with acute or convalescent COVID-19. Sample: peripheral blood. CDR3 nucleotides: TGCACCAGCAGCCAAGATTCCCGGCCAGGGATGGATGGCTACACCTTC. This sequence encodes CTSSQDSRPGMDGYTF.